This T cell receptor (beta chain) is drawn from a study of T-cell reconstitution after alpha-beta-depleted transplantation in children. Germline lookup yields CDR1 LGHDT and CDR2 YNNKEL (reference sequence). The CDR3 has 15 amino acids. Trimming cost V 0 bases and J 5 bases, with 11 bases left between them. The authors prepared the TCRbeta library with unique molecular identifiers. One entry per CDR3 protein results from TCRdb running MiXCR on the PCR reads. The sample includes around 370,000 distinct CDR3 sequences, about 9.3% seen only once; the top ten take approximately 2.3%. Sequencing used PBMCs from the stem cell graft donor, obtained from the stem cell graft. The V call is TRBV3-1, the J call TRBJ2-4; D is ambiguous. This TCR came from a human donor who donated a stem cell graft to a child with acute lymphoblastic leukemia. The CDR3 DNA sequence: TGTGCCAGCAGCCAAGATTCTACCCCCGAAAACATTCAGTACTTC. Translating it yields CASSQDSTPENIQYF.